This passage covers 15 T cell receptor beta chains from one sample sequenced in a study of radiotherapy plus CTLA-4 blockade in lung cancer. Libraries were prepared by immunoSEQ multiplex PCR; TCRdb keeps only in-frame clonotypes and omits some of them. The repertoire consists of over 75,000 clones, with under 85% occurring once and the leading ten covering 0.82%. The material was peripheral blood, obtained from a patient treated with radiotherapy plus ipilimumab. The source of these receptors is a human donor with non-small cell lung cancer who had stable disease on radiotherapy plus ipilimumab.

The V gene is TRBV6-5, the J gene TRBJ1-5; 9 nucleotides agree with TRBD1. CDR1 is MNHEY and CDR2 is SVGAGI in the germline V gene. Germline trimming cut 7 bases from V and 7 bases from J; bases unmatched to any gene: 8. CDR3 length: 14 residues. DNA of the CDR3: TGTGCCAGCAAAGGGACAGGGAAAAACCAGCCCCAGCATTTT. Protein: CASKGTGKNQPQHF.

The CDR3 here is CASSLGTGSSGYTF. The CDR3 nucleotides read TGTGCCAGCAGCTTAGGTACAGGGTCTTCGGGCTACACCTTC. The J gene is TRBJ1-2, the V gene TRBV13; TRBD1 might be the D (6 bases). Germline loops: CDR1 PRHDT, CDR2 FYEKMQ (reference sequence). The CDR3 spans 14 residues. Trimming removed 0 bases at V and 8 bases at J, with 13 bases between. Complete variable domain (other parts from reference TRBV13 and TRBJ1-2): AAGVIQSPRHLIKEKRETATLKCYPIPRHDTVYWYQQGPGQDPQFLISFYEKMQSDKGSIPDRFSAQQFSDYHSELNMSSLELGDSALYFCASSLGTGSSGYTFGSGTRLTVV.

For this clone: One end of the junction does not line up with germline, which may come from a read error. V is TRBV5-1 and J is TRBJ2-3; TRBD2 agrees at 9 bases. The length of the CDR3 is 14 residues. Per the germline V gene, CDR1 is SGHRS and CDR2 is YFSETQ. The CDR3 sequence is CASSSGTSRDTQYF. The CDR3 nucleotides are TGCGCCAGCAGCTCCGGGACTAGCAGAGATACGCAGTATTTT.

The chain is built from TRBV5-1 and TRBJ1-1; 8 nucleotides match TRBD1. Germline CDR1 SGHRS, CDR2 YFSETQ. The CDR3 extends over 15 amino acids. V shed 3 bases, J shed 0 bases, and the junction held 4 bases outside the gene matches. The CDR3 region has the DNA TGCGCCAGCAGCTACGGACAGGGTGTGAACACTGAAGCTTTCTTT. It encodes CASSYGQGVNTEAFF.

This chain links TRBV7-2 with TRBJ2-7; D is uncertain. Germline values: CDR1 SGHTA, CDR2 FQGNSA. Trimming took off 5 bases at V and 4 bases at J, with 9 bases between the two ends. This CDR3 contains 12 residues. CDR3 in amino acids: CASSPGRYEQYF. CDR3 sequence (DNA): TGTGCCAGCAGCCCGGGTCGATACGAGCAGTACTTC.

The gene calls are TRBV5-4 and TRBJ2-5, with 13 bases lining up with TRBD2. Germline lookup yields CDR1 SGHNT and CDR2 YYREEE (reference sequence). V dropped 3 bases and J dropped 5; count of bases not matched to a gene: 4. The CDR3 covers 15 residues. The CDR3 here is CASSSLAGGRETQYF. CDR3 sequence (DNA): TGTGCCAGCAGCTCACTAGCGGGGGGGCGGGAGACCCAGTACTTC.

This clone appeared a few times. The V and J genes are TRBV19 and TRBJ2-3; 9 nucleotides line up with TRBD1. The junction had 6 bases not matched to a gene; V was cut back by 5 bases and J by 6 bases. This CDR3 is 14 amino acids long. Germline V gives CDR1 LNHDA, CDR2 SQIVND (reference sequence). CDR3 coding DNA: TGTGCCAGTAGTCGGGACAGGGAAACCGATACGCAGTATTTT. Protein: CASSRDRETDTQYF.

The chain uses TRBV9 and TRBJ1-6; D is unclear. This CDR3 has 13 residues. The germline CDR1 and CDR2 sequences are SGDLS and YYNGEE. V was trimmed by 0 bases and J by 10 bases, leaving 8 bases between them. The CDR3, as DNA: TGTGCCAGCAGCGTAGACGACTTGTCACCCCTCCACTTT. This sequence encodes CASSVDDLSPLHF.

V is TRBV4-2 and J is TRBJ2-1; 8 positions match TRBD2. Unmatched junction bases numbered 13, after V lost 0 bases and J lost 12 bases. CDR3 length: 16 residues. Germline CDR1 is LGHNA and CDR2 is YNFKEQ. For the CDR3, the DNA is TGTGCCAGCAGCCAAGAGGTCAGCGGGAGTAGTGGGCGGCAGTTCTTC. Protein product: CASSQEVSGSSGRQFF.

V and J are TRBV25-1 and TRBJ2-2; TRBD1 matches 8 bases. J lost 0 bases, V lost 4 bases, and 4 bases had no gene match. Per the germline V gene, CDR1 is MGHDK and CDR2 is SYGVNS. This CDR3 contains 16 residues. The CDR3 DNA reads as TGTGCCAGCAGTGTCCGACAGGGGCCGAACACCGGGGAGCTGTTTTTT. This codes for CASSVRQGPNTGELFF.

V is TRBV7-9 and J is TRBJ2-7, with D possibly being TRBD2 (6 bases). V lost 3 bases and J lost 7, with 10 bases in between. In germline, CDR1 is SEHNR, CDR2 FQNEAQ (reference sequence). The CDR3 loop spans 12 amino acids. The CDR3 DNA is TGTGCCAGCAGCTTTTCTGGAGGGGAGCAGTACTTC. It is translated as CASSFSGGEQYF.

CDR3 bases: TGTGCCAGCAGCGTAGTCCCCCAGGGGGGGGATGGCTACACCTTC. Translated: CASSVVPQGGDGYTF. This sequence joins TRBV9 and TRBJ1-2; TRBD1 matches 7 bases. Germline trimming cut 0 bases from V and 6 bases from J; bases unmatched to any gene: 8. Germline V gene lookup returns CDR1 SGDLS and CDR2 YYNGEE. The CDR3 covers 15 residues.

The chain combines TRBV7-2 with TRBJ1-3; D is uncertain. The length of the CDR3 is 13 residues. Germline V gives CDR1 SGHTA, CDR2 FQGNSA. V lost 3 bases and J lost 7, with 10 bases in between. For the CDR3, the DNA is TGTGCCAGCAGCTTTGACTTGGGTAACACCATATATTTT. This sequence encodes CASSFDLGNTIYF.

J is TRBJ2-3 and V is TRBV6-6; a weak D match, TRBD1 (6 bases). Germline CDR1 is MNHNY and CDR2 is SVGAGI (reference sequence). V dropped 6 bases and J dropped 2 bases, with 12 bases sitting between them. The CDR3 consists of 14 residues. The CDR3 sequence: CASRTGLITDTQYF. The DNA of the CDR3 is TGTGCCAGCAGAACAGGGCTAATCACAGATACGCAGTATTTT.

J is TRBJ1-2 and V is TRBV9, with D perhaps matching TRBD1 (5 bases). V lost 4 bases and J lost 3, with 16 bases in between. The V gene's germline CDR1 is SGDLS and CDR2 YYNGEE. This CDR3 contains 15 residues. The CDR3 here is CASSLQGDWDYGYTF. The CDR3 DNA reads TGTGCCAGCAGCCTTCAAGGGGATTGGGACTATGGCTACACCTTC.